Listed below are T cell receptor beta chains from one sample, sequenced in a study of vaccination effects on CD4 cells after COVID-19. These TCRs are of unknown antigen specificity. TCRdb's copy holds only in-frame clones and misses some; the assay was immunoSEQ multiplex PCR. This sample has 55,000 to 90,000 clones, with roughly 73% found just once. Sample: CD4+ T cells from PBMCs cultured with HIV peptides, taken before COVID-19 vaccination. These receptors were taken from a human donor who had a prior SARS-CoV-2 infection. Both conserved end residues are part of each CDR3. The order of the fields is V gene, J gene, clone size, D gene, CDR3 length, CDR3 protein, CDR3 DNA. The D gene is left open where the match is weak. Where a row states a size, it is once, few, many or the class of an expanded clone; other rows omit it.

TRBV18	TRBJ1-2	NA	NA	14	CASSPIQGLYGYTF	TGTGCCAGCTCACCAATTCAGGGGCTCTATGGCTACACCTTC
TRBV25-1	TRBJ2-3	NA	NA	12	CASNRGTDTQYF	TGTGCCAGCAACCGGGGGACAGATACGCAGTATTTT
TRBV6-4	TRBJ2-3	NA	NA	13	CASSLDNTDTQYF	TGTGCCAGCAGCCTGGACAACACAGATACGCAGTATTTT
TRBV20-1	TRBJ2-1	NA	NA	11	CSAREDGEQFF	TGCAGTGCTAGAGAAGATGGCGAGCAGTTCTTC
TRBV5-6	TRBJ1-2	NA	NA	11	CASSFRYGYTF	TGTGCCAGCAGCTTTAGGTATGGCTACACCTTC
TRBV6-5	TRBJ1-6	few	NA	15	CASFSGTTYNSPLHF	TGTGCCAGCTTCAGCGGAACGACCTATAATTCACCCCTCCACTTT
TRBV6-5	TRBJ2-1	NA	TRBD2	15	CASTLAGGQVYEQFF	TGTGCCAGCACCCTAGCGGGAGGACAAGTCTATGAGCAGTTCTTC
TRBV3-1/TRBV3-2	TRBJ2-5	NA	NA	13	CASSQWIEETQYF	TGTGCCAGCAGCCAATGGATCGAAGAGACCCAGTACTTC
TRBV4-1	TRBJ2-5	NA	NA	15	CASSQVRDLRETQYF	TGCGCCAGCAGCCAAGTTAGGGACTTGCGAGAGACCCAGTACTTC
TRBV21-1	TRBJ1-3	NA	NA	15	CASTPQDCSGNTIYF	TGTGCCAGCACCCCACAGGACTGCTCTGGAAACACCATATATTTT
TRBV7-3	TRBJ2-1	NA	TRBD2	13	CASSPGGYNEQFF	TGTGCCAGCAGCCCCGGGGGGTACAATGAGCAGTTCTTC
TRBV24-1	TRBJ2-7	NA	NA	13	CATSDRQAYEQYF	TGTGCCACCAGTGATAGACAGGCCTACGAGCAGTACTTC
TRBV19	TRBJ2-3	NA	NA	14	CASTYNAGTDTQYF	TGTGCCAGTACATACAACGCTGGCACAGATACGCAGTATTTT
TRBV6-5	TRBJ1-1	NA	TRBD1	15	CASSLETGVGTEAFF	TGTGCCAGCAGTCTAGAGACAGGGGTGGGCACTGAAGCTTTCTTT
TRBV21-1	TRBJ1-5	NA	NA	15	CASSSGTGGNQPQHF	TGTGCCAGCAGCAGCGGGACAGGGGGCAATCAGCCCCAGCATTTT
TRBV7-7	TRBJ2-5	NA	TRBD2	16	CASSLGLAGVPETQYF	TGTGCTAGCAGCTTAGGGCTAGCGGGAGTCCCAGAGACCCAGTACTTC
TRBV5-1	TRBJ2-3	NA	NA	15	CASSSSDTGKDTQYF	TGCGCCAGCAGCTCGTCTGACACGGGCAAAGATACGCAGTATTTT
TRBV5-1	TRBJ2-7	few	TRBD2	15	CASSLWEGRDYEQYF	TGCGCCAGCAGCTTGTGGGAGGGACGTGACTACGAGCAGTACTTC
TRBV7-2	TRBJ2-7	NA	NA	16	CASSLGVRDGFYEQYF	TGTGCCAGCAGCTTAGGGGTCCGGGACGGTTTCTACGAGCAGTACTTC
TRBV7-3	TRBJ1-1	NA	NA	14	CASSPRPGYTEAFF	TGTGCCAGCAGCCCCCGCCCGGGTTACACTGAAGCTTTCTTT
TRBV23-1	TRBJ1-1	NA	NA	11	CASSQDTEAFF	TGCGCCAGCAGTCAAGACACTGAAGCTTTCTTT
TRBV5-4	TRBJ2-1	NA	TRBD2	16	CASSLAGAGGLSEQFF	TGTGCCAGCAGCTTGGCCGGGGCGGGAGGCTTGAGTGAGCAGTTCTTC
TRBV11-3	TRBJ2-7	NA	TRBD2	14	CASSFLAGSYEQYF	TGTGCCAGCAGCTTCCTAGCGGGAAGCTACGAGCAGTACTTC
TRBV28	TRBJ1-5	NA	NA	16	CASSLVDGKGNQPQHF	TGTGCCAGCAGTTTAGTCGACGGGAAAGGGAATCAGCCCCAGCATTTT
TRBV27	TRBJ2-7	NA	TRBD1	15	CASSFRGQGVYEQYF	TGTGCCAGCAGTTTCCGGGGACAGGGGGTATACGAGCAGTACTTC
TRBV2	TRBJ1-4	NA	TRBD1	15	CASSESRQGVEKLFF	TGTGCCAGCAGTGAAAGTAGGCAGGGGGTTGAAAAACTGTTTTTT
TRBV6-5	TRBJ2-3	NA	TRBD2	15	CASTSPGGKTDTQYF	TGTGCCAGCACATCACCCGGGGGGAAGACAGATACGCAGTATTTT
TRBV4-2	TRBJ1-1	NA	NA	14	CASSHNGANTEAFF	TGTGCCAGCAGCCACAATGGGGCCAACACTGAAGCTTTCTTT
TRBV30	TRBJ1-2	NA	NA	13	CAEGRREVFGYTF	TGTGCTGAAGGGCGACGGGAGGTATTTGGCTACACCTTC
TRBV4-1	TRBJ2-7	NA	NA	15	CASSQAATDTYEQYF	TGCGCCAGCAGCCAAGCCGCGACGGACACCTACGAGCAGTACTTC
TRBV15	TRBJ2-7	NA	NA	15	CATSREGGINYEQYF	TGTGCCACCAGCAGAGAGGGGGGCATAAACTACGAGCAGTACTTC
TRBV7-8	TRBJ1-2	NA	NA	16	CASSSYQGRANYGYTF	TGTGCCAGCAGCTCATACCAGGGGAGAGCTAACTATGGCTACACCTTC
TRBV5-1	TRBJ1-1	NA	NA	17	CASSLGLLGGEEIEAFF	TGCGCCAGCAGCTTGGGTCTTTTAGGGGGGGAAGAAATCGAAGCTTTCTTT
TRBV11-2	TRBJ2-1	NA	TRBD2	16	CASSSGTSIRQGEQFF	TGTGCCAGCAGCTCCGGGACTAGCATCCGACAGGGTGAGCAGTTCTTC
TRBV5-1	TRBJ2-1	NA	NA	16	CASSLAGASSYNEQFF	TGCGCCAGCAGCTTGGCCGGCGCGAGCTCCTACAATGAGCAGTTCTTC
TRBV7-2	TRBJ2-4	NA	NA	14	CASSLGGFKNIQYF	TGTGCCAGCAGCTTAGGGGGTTTCAAAAACATTCAGTACTTC
TRBV30	TRBJ1-6	NA	NA	13	CAWSTGTASPLHF	TGTGCCTGGAGTACGGGTACGGCTTCACCCCTCCACTTT
TRBV7-6	TRBJ1-2	once	NA	15	CASSLVTGKDYGYTF	TGTGCCAGCAGCTTAGTAACCGGGAAGGATTATGGCTACACCTTC
TRBV7-2	TRBJ1-1	NA	NA	13	CASSLRQNTEAFF	TGTGCCAGCAGCTTAAGACAGAACACTGAAGCTTTCTTT
TRBV11-3	TRBJ1-6	many	NA	13	CASSLTRGSPLHF	TGTGCCAGCAGCTTAACGAGGGGATCACCCCTCCACTTT
TRBV6-2/TRBV6-3	TRBJ1-1	few	NA	12	CASSYRGAEAFF	TGTGCCAGCAGTTACCGGGGGGCTGAAGCTTTCTTT
TRBV27	TRBJ2-2	few	TRBD2	17	CASSLGLAGWNTGELFF	TGTGCCAGCAGTTTGGGACTAGCGGGATGGAACACCGGGGAGCTGTTTTTT
TRBV4-1	TRBJ1-6	NA	NA	18	CASSQALRQRGYNSPLHF	TGCGCCAGCAGCCAAGCCTTGAGACAGAGGGGATATAATTCACCCCTCCACTTT
TRBV5-4	TRBJ2-5	NA	TRBD2	16	CASSLGSGGGQETQYF	TGTGCCAGCAGCTTGGGCAGCGGGGGGGGCCAAGAGACCCAGTACTTC
TRBV2	TRBJ1-6	NA	NA	13	CASSSSYNSPLHF	TGTGCCAGCTCGAGCTCCTATAATTCACCCCTCCACTTT
TRBV5-4	TRBJ1-1	NA	TRBD1	15	CASSSGTGWGTEAFF	TGTGCCAGCAGCTCCGGGACAGGGTGGGGCACTGAAGCTTTCTTT
TRBV6-5	TRBJ1-1	NA	NA	14	CASRSGQLNTEAFF	TGTGCCAGCAGGTCTGGACAGTTGAACACTGAAGCTTTCTTT
TRBV11-3	TRBJ2-1	NA	TRBD1	16	CASSLEGQGGINEQFF	TGTGCCAGCAGCTTAGAGGGACAGGGAGGTATCAATGAGCAGTTCTTC
TRBV10-3	TRBJ2-2	once	NA	14	CAISPTGNTGELFF	TGTGCCATCAGCCCGACCGGGAACACCGGGGAGCTGTTTTTT
TRBV24-1	TRBJ1-1	NA	NA	15	CATSGAGAANTEAFF	TGTGCCACCAGTGGGGCCGGAGCAGCGAACACTGAAGCTTTCTTT